The T cell receptor beta chain under discussion was sequenced for a study of post-analysis software for immune sequencing data. Overall study results and limits: About 5 TRBV segments, including TRBV5-6, TRBV5-1 and TRBV20-1, were more frequent in patients than controls.

The CDR3 is 13 amino acids. Germline V gene sequence: CDR1 SGHTA, CDR2 FQGNSA. Trimming removed 5 bases at V and 3 bases at J, with 8 bases between. TCR beta cDNA libraries included unique molecular identifiers. T cells, 1 to 10 million of them, yielded hundreds of thousands of cDNA molecules. Each CDR3 protein gets one entry after TCRdb re-called the PCR reads with MiXCR. This sample has 450,000 to 650,000 distinct CDR3 sequences, with about 44% found just once. This clonotype was picked up many times. No antigen is known for it. This chain joins TRBV7-2 and TRBJ1-5, with D maybe TRBD1 (5 bases). The TCR originated in a girl aged 10 to 17 with multiple sclerosis. Sequenced material: blood. CDR3 protein: CASSLRDNQPQHF. The CDR3 DNA sequence: TGTGCCAGCAGCCTCAGGGACAATCAGCCCCAGCATTTT.